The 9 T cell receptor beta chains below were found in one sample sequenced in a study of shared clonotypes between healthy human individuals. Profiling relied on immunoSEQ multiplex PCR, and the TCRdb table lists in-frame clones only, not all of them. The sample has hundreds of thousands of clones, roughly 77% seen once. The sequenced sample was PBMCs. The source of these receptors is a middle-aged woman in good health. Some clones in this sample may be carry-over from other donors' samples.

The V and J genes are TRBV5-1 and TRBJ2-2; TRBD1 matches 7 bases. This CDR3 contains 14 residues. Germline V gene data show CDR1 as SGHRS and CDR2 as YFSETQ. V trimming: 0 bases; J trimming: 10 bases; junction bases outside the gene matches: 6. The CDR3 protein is CASSLGTGPEELFF. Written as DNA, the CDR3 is TGCGCCAGCAGCTTGGGGACAGGACCCGAGGAGCTGTTTTTT.

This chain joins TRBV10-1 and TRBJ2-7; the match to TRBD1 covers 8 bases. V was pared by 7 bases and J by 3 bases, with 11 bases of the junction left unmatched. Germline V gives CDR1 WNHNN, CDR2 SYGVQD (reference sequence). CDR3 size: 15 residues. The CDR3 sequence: CASIGCRGRGYEQYF. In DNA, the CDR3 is TGCGCCAGCATCGGATGCAGGGGGCGGGGCTACGAGCAGTACTTC.

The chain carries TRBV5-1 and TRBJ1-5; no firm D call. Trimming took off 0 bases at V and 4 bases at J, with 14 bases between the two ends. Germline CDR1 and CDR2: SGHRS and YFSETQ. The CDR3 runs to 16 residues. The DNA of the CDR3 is TGCGCCAGCAGCTTGGTGGGCCCCTATTCGAATCAGCCCCAGCATTTT. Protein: CASSLVGPYSNQPQHF. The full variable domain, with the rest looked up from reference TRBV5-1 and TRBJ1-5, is KAGVTQTPRYLIKTRGQQVTLSCSPISGHRSVSWYQQTPGQGLQFLFEYFSETQRNKGNFPGRFSGRQFSNSRSEMNVSTLELGDSALYLCASSLVGPYSNQPQHFGDGTRLSIL.

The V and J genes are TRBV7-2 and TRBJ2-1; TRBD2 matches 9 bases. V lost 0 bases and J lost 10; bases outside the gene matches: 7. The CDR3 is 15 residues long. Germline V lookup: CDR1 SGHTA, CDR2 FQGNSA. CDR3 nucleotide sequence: TGTGCCAGCAGCTTAGCGGCGGGGGGGATTGGCGAGCAGTTCTTC. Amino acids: CASSLAAGGIGEQFF.

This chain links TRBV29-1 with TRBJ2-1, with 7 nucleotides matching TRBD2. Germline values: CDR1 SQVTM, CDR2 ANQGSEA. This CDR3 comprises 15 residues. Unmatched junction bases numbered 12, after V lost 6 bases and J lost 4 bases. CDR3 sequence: CSVQTAGSWYNEQFF. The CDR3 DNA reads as TGCAGCGTGCAAACAGCGGGAAGCTGGTACAATGAGCAGTTCTTC.

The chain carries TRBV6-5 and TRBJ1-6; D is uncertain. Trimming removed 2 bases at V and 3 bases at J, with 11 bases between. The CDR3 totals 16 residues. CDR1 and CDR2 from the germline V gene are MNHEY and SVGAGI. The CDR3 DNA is TGTGCCAGCAGTTACGGAGACGGGGACTATAATTCACCCCTCCACTTT. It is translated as CASSYGDGDYNSPLHF.

The CDR3 nucleotides read TGTGCCTGGATGGGGACATACGAGCAGTACTTC. Translated, it gives CAWMGTYEQYF. V and J are TRBV30 and TRBJ2-7; D possibly corresponds to TRBD1 (6 bases). Germline CDR1 GTSNPN, CDR2 SVGIG (reference sequence). The CDR3 length is 11 residues. V shed 4 bases and J shed 4 bases, with 8 bases lying between them.

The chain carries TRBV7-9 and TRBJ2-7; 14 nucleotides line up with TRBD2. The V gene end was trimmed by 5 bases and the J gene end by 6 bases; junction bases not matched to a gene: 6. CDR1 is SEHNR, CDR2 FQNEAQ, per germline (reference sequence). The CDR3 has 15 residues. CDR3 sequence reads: CASSQTSGRAAEQYF. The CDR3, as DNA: TGTGCCAGCAGCCAGACTAGCGGGAGGGCTGCCGAGCAGTACTTC. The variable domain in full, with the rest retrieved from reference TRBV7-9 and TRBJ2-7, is DTGVSQNPRHKITKRGQNVTFRCDPISEHNRLYWYRQTLGQGPEFLTYFQNEAQLEKSRLLSDRFSAERPKGSFSTLEIQRTEQGDSAMYLCASSQTSGRAAEQYFGPGTRLTVT.

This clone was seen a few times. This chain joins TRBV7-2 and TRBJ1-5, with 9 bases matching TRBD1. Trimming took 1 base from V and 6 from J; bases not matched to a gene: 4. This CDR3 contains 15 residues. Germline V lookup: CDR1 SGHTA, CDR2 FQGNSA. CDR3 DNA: TGTGCCAGCAGCTTAGGACAGGGGGTGAGTCAGCCCCAGCATTTT. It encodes CASSLGQGVSQPQHF.